A selection of T cell receptor beta chains follows, all from one sample in a study of T-cell reconstitution after alpha-beta-depleted transplantation in children. MiXCR, applied by TCRdb to the PCR reads, yields one record per CDR3 protein. The sample consists of some 200,000 distinct CDR3 sequences, 11% of them appearing once. Sample: PBMCs, taken before TCRalphabeta/CD19-depleted stem cell transplant. Every receptor here comes from a child less than two years old with acute myeloid leukemia, due to receive a stem cell transplant. Both conserved end residues are part of each CDR3. A D gene is named only where the DNA matches it firmly. For some rows the clone size is stated as once, few or many, or as a class when expanded; others skip it.

j_call d_call clone_size v_call cdr3_nt cdr3_aa
TRBJ2-1 TRBD2 many TRBV10-3 TGTGCCATCAGTGAGGGGGGTCTGGGGACTAGCAATGAGCAGTTCTTC CAISEGGLGTSNEQFF
TRBJ2-7 TRBD2 - TRBV3-1 TGTGCCAGCAGCCAATTTAGCGGGAGCGTTTTCTACGAGCAGTACTTC CASSQFSGSVFYEQYF
TRBJ2-7 - many TRBV5-8 TGTGCCAGCAGCTTAACCAGGATGAGCTCCTACGAGCAGTACTTC CASSLTRMSSYEQYF
TRBJ1-4 - many TRBV12-3/TRBV12-4 TGTGCCAGCAGGACGGGGGGGGCTTCTAATGAAAAACTGTTTTTT CASRTGGASNEKLFF
TRBJ1-1 - - TRBV20-1 TGCAGTGCTCACAGGGTAATGAACACTGAAGCTTTCTTT CSAHRVMNTEAFF
TRBJ2-1 - many TRBV3-1 TGTGCCAGCAGCCAAGATATAGGGCCCTACAATGAGCAGTTCTTC CASSQDIGPYNEQFF
TRBJ2-3 - many TRBV3-1 TGTGCCAGCAGCTTAGGGGCCGGCACAGATACGCAGTATTTT CASSLGAGTDTQYF
TRBJ2-1 TRBD1 many TRBV28 TGTGCCAGCAGTTTATTCCGACCAAGGACAGGTTACAATGAGCAGTTCTTC CASSLFRPRTGYNEQFF
TRBJ2-5 - many TRBV3-1 TGTGCCAGCAGCCGCTTTCAAGAGACCCAGTACTTC CASSRFQETQYF
TRBJ2-3 - many TRBV5-1 TGCGCCAGCAGCTTTTCCCCTCCGAGCAGGAAAGATACGCAGTATTTT CASSFSPPSRKDTQYF
TRBJ1-5 - few TRBV19 TGTGCCAGTAGTAAACGGGCAGGTCTTAGCAATCAGCCCCAGCATTTT CASSKRAGLSNQPQHF
TRBJ1-2 - few TRBV19 TGTGCCAGTAGTCTCCTGGACGGGTTCTATGGCTACACCTTC CASSLLDGFYGYTF
TRBJ2-7 TRBD2 - TRBV7-9 TGTGCCAGCAGCTTATCTAGCGGGACCTACGAGCAGTACTTC CASSLSSGTYEQYF
TRBJ1-1 TRBD1 many TRBV5-1 TGCGCCAGCAGCTTGGTTCGGACAGGGATCACTGAAGCTTTCTTT CASSLVRTGITEAFF
TRBJ1-1 - many TRBV7-9 TGTGCCAGCAGCTTTGGGACCGGGACGGCCAACACTGAAGCTTTCTTT CASSFGTGTANTEAFF
TRBJ2-5 - - TRBV27 TGTGCCAGCAGTAGATCAAGACTCCAAGAGACCCAGTACTTC CASSRSRLQETQYF
TRBJ2-1 - many TRBV29-1 TGCAGCGTTGTGGGAACTAGGACCTACAATGAGCAGTTCTTC CSVVGTRTYNEQFF
TRBJ2-4 TRBD2 many TRBV5-1 TGCGCCAGCGCTCCCACCTTTAGCGGGGGGAAAAAAAACATTCAGTACTTC CASAPTFSGGKKNIQYF
TRBJ1-5 - few TRBV20-1 TGCTGCGCTAGAGATCGTAGGGCCACGAGCAATCAGCCCCAGCATTTT CCARDRRATSNQPQHF
TRBJ2-3 - many TRBV6-5 TGTGCCAGCAGTTATAAGCGGCTCACAGATACGCAGTATTTT CASSYKRLTDTQYF
TRBJ2-5 TRBD2 - TRBV5-1 TGCGCCAGCAGCGTCTCGACTAGCGGGAGCCCTATCCAAGAGACCCAGTACTTC CASSVSTSGSPIQETQYF
TRBJ2-7 - many TRBV24-1 TGTGCCACCAGTGATTTGCACGAGCAGTACTTC CATSDLHEQYF
TRBJ2-7 - many TRBV11-2 TGTGCCAGCAGTATAGTTAGATTCTCCTACGAGCAGTACTTC CASSIVRFSYEQYF
TRBJ2-7 - many TRBV20-1 TGCAGTGCTAGAGTCGTTAAGACAGGAACCTCCTACGAGCAGTACTTC CSARVVKTGTSYEQYF
TRBJ2-3 - many TRBV15 TGTGCCACCAGCCGGGCCCCCTGGGATACGCAGTATTTT CATSRAPWDTQYF
TRBJ2-1 TRBD2 many TRBV20-1 TGCAGTGCTACCGGGAGGGCCGATTACAATGAGCAGTTCTTC CSATGRADYNEQFF
TRBJ1-1 TRBD1 many TRBV7-2 TGTGCCAGCAGCTCGTACAGGGGTGAAGCTTTCTTT CASSSYRGEAFF
TRBJ2-1 - many TRBV4-1 TGCGCCAGCAGCCTCCTACTTCGGGGTGGGCAGTTCTTC CASSLLLRGGQFF
TRBJ2-1 TRBD1 many TRBV10-3 TGTGCCATCAGTGCTCCTTCCGGGACAGGGGTCCTCTCCTACAATGAGCAGTTCTTC CAISAPSGTGVLSYNEQFF
TRBJ1-1 TRBD1 many TRBV5-1 TGCGCCAGCAGCCAGACAGGGCAGAGTGACACTGAAGCTTTCTTT CASSQTGQSDTEAFF
TRBJ1-2 - many TRBV29-1 TGCAGCGCTCCGGTAGGGGCTAACTATGGCTACACCTTC CSAPVGANYGYTF
TRBJ2-1 TRBD1 many TRBV7-7 TGTGCCAGCAGCTTAGGACAGGGGCAGGGTGAGCAGTTCTTC CASSLGQGQGEQFF
TRBJ2-1 - many TRBV12-3/TRBV12-4 TGTGCCAGCAACTTGATCGGAGGGGAGCAGTTCTTC CASNLIGGEQFF
TRBJ2-5 - - TRBV29-1 TGCAGCGTTGAAGATCCAGAGACCCAGTACTTC CSVEDPETQYF
TRBJ2-1 - many TRBV5-1 TGCGCCAGCAGCTTGGCCTCTAGGCATGAGCAGTTCTTC CASSLASRHEQFF
TRBJ2-7 TRBD1 - TRBV11-1 TGTGCCAGCAGTCTTAGAGGGGACAGGGGCTCCAGCCCCTACGAGCAGTACTTC CASSLRGDRGSSPYEQYF
TRBJ2-1 - many TRBV5-5 TGTGCCAGCAGCCCCGGGACACCCCCTCAATGGGGGCAGTTCTTC CASSPGTPPQWGQFF
TRBJ2-4 TRBD2 - TRBV20-1 TGCAGTGCGCCGGGGGGGAATAGCCGAGTAAGCATTCAGTACTTC CSAPGGNSRVSIQYF